Listed here is a single T cell receptor beta chain. Its antigen is unknown. This record belongs to a study of T cell responses to AZD1222 COVID-19 vaccine. In the study overall: Second-dose intervals of approximately 4 or approximately 12 weeks were pooled.

Only in-frame clones appear in the TCRdb table, and some are missing; sequencing was by immunoSEQ multiplex PCR. The data show roughly 28,000 clones, 89% seen once. Regarding the study as a whole: Among AZD1222 vaccinees, only 6 or 7 were seropositive at baseline. Reportedly, close to half of spike-specific TCRs are directed against unmutated variant regions.

The sequence was collected from an adult in good health. The material was peripheral blood, obtained on day 0 of AZD1222 vaccination.

The CDR3 loop reads CASSARTSGSYEQYF. In DNA, the CDR3 is TGTGCCAGCAGCGCCCGGACTAGCGGCTCCTACGAGCAGTACTTC. The chain employs TRBV7-8 and TRBJ2-7, with 10 bases lining up with TRBD2. V lost 5 bases, J lost 0 bases, and 4 bases stayed unmatched. Germline CDR1 SGHVS, CDR2 FQNEAQ. The CDR3 has 15 amino acids.